The present T cell receptor (beta chain) was sequenced within a study of cytomegalovirus exposure and HLA in healthy donors. Study-wide context: Counted in an early data release were approximately 85 million unique TCRs from HLA-typed donors. General observations from the study: The study listed around 150 cytomegalovirus-associated TCR beta chains.

A remark on this clone: Its antigen is unknown.

This CDR3 has 16 amino acids. The germline V gene has CDR1 MGHRA and CDR2 YSYEKL. V trimming: 4 bases; J trimming: 8 bases; junction bases outside the gene matches: 8. The PCR ran on 60 Vbeta and 13 Jbeta primers. Sequencing used immunoSEQ multiplex PCR; TCRdb keeps in-frame clones, though not all of them. The sample includes approximately 92,000 clones, just over 70% seen only once; the top ten take approximately 8.9%. The TCR originated in a man in his sixties in good health and CMV-seronegative. What was sequenced was PBMCs. The chain uses TRBV4-1 and TRBJ2-1; 13 positions agree with TRBD2. The CDR3 loop is CASSLYGLAGDDEQFF. DNA of the CDR3: TGCGCCAGCAGCCTATATGGACTAGCGGGAGATGATGAGCAGTTCTTC.